This T cell receptor (beta chain) was captured by sequencing in a study of breast tumors, draining lymph nodes, adjacent tissues. Via MiXCR, TCRdb re-called the multiplex PCR reads, giving one row per CDR3 protein. The data show fewer than 300,000 distinct CDR3 sequences, with around 32% seen just once and roughly 1.3% held by the top ten. There are many counts of this clonotype. The antigen is unknown. Samples came from axillary lymph nodes draining the breast cancer. General observations from the study: Tumors had less TCR diversity than lymph nodes, more than nontumor tissue. Luminal-like breast cancer showed significantly higher tumor–nontumor repertoire similarity than basal-like. Data only fit, rather than demonstrated, lymph node origin of most tumor T cells. Data fit most tumor T cells coming from lymph node, expanding in tumor.

The sequence was collected from a female donor with breast cancer. Some clones in this sample may be carry-over from other donors' samples. The specimen was axillary lymph node tissue.

The CDR3 nucleotides are TGTGCCAGTCGAGACAGGGGGCTCTATGGCTACACCTTC. Translated: CASRDRGLYGYTF. The chain employs TRBV19 and TRBJ1-2; 10 nucleotides line up with TRBD1. Germline trimming cut 8 bases from V and 4 bases from J; bases unmatched to any gene: 4. This CDR3 region has 13 residues. Germline CDR1 is LNHDA and CDR2 is SQIVND (reference sequence).